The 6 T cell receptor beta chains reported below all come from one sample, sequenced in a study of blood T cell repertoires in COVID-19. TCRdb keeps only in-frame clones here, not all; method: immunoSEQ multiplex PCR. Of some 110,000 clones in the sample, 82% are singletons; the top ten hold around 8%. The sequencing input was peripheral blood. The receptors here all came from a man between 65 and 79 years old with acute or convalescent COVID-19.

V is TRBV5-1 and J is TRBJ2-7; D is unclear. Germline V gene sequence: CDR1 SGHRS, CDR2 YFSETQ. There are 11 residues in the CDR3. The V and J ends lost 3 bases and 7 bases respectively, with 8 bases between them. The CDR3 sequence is CASSSLGEQYF. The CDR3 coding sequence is TGCGCCAGCAGCTCCCTAGGAGAGCAGTACTTC.

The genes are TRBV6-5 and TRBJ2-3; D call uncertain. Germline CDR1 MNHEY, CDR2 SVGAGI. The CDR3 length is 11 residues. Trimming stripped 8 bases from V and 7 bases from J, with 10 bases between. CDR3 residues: CASSQRYTQYF. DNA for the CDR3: TGTGCCAGCTCACAACGATATACGCAGTATTTT.

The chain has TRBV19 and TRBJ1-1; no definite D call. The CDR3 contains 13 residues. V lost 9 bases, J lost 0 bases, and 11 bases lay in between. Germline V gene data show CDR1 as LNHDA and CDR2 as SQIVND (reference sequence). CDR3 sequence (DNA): TGTGCCAGCCGAAATACAGTGAACACTGAAGCTTTCTTT. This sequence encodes CASRNTVNTEAFF.

The CDR3 is CARSLFRDRGYNEQFF. Written as DNA, the CDR3 is TGTGCCAGAAGCTTGTTCCGGGACAGAGGATACAATGAGCAGTTCTTC. The chain joins TRBV5-3 to TRBJ2-1; 7 positions match TRBD1. TRBV5-3 is an ORF, and what it does is uncertain. The J segment lost 4 bases and the V segment lost 1 base, leaving 8 bases of the junction unmatched. There are 16 residues in the CDR3.

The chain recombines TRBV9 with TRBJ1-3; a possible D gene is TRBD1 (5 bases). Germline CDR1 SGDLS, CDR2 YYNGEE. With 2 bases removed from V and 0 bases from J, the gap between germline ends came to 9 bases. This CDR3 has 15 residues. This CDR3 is CASSVLRDSGNTIYF. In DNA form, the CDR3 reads TGTGCCAGCAGCGTTCTCAGGGACTCTGGAAACACCATATATTTT.

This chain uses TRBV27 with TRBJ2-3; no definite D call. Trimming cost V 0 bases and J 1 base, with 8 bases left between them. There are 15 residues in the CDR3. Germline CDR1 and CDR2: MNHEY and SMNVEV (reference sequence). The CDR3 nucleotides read TGTGCCAGCAGTTTATCATCCTATGGCACAGATACGCAGTATTTT. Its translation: CASSLSSYGTDTQYF.